The 8 T cell receptor beta chains below all came from one sample that was sequenced in a study of blood T cell repertoires in COVID-19. The method was immunoSEQ multiplex PCR; TCRdb's version includes in-frame clones alone and lacks a portion of them. The table includes under 200,000 clones, 83% detected once. Sequencing was carried out using PBMCs or T cells enriched from blood (not recorded which). The receptors shown here come from a woman aged 45-60 years who had recovered from COVID-19.

A remark on this clone: The sample contains more than one DNA sequence encoding this CDR3. This rearrangement joins TRBV18 to TRBJ1-1; D is uncertain. V gave up 3 bases and J gave up 4 bases, with 6 bases separating them. The CDR3 spans 12 residues. CDR1 KGHSH and CDR2 LQKENI come from the germline V gene. This chain's CDR3 is CASSPRVTEAFF. CDR3 in DNA: TGTGCCAGCTCACCCCGGGTCACTGAAGCTTTCTTT.

The chain has TRBV5-1 and TRBJ2-2, with D unclear. The germline V gene has CDR1 SGHRS and CDR2 YFSETQ. The CDR3 loop spans 15 amino acids. Trimming took off 2 bases at V and 0 bases at J, with 8 bases between the two ends. The CDR3 bases are TGCGCCAGCAGCTTCGACATCGCGAACACCGGGGAGCTGTTTTTT. Its translation is CASSFDIANTGELFF.

CDR3 amino acids: CASRLTADTQYF. In DNA form, the CDR3 reads TGTGCCAGCCGCCTGACTGCAGATACGCAGTATTTT. This chain connects TRBV7-9 to TRBJ2-3; no firm D call. V was pared by 8 bases and J by 4 bases, with 10 bases between. This CDR3 is 12 amino acids long. In germline, CDR1 is SEHNR, CDR2 FQNEAQ (reference sequence).

The genes are TRBV10-2 and TRBJ2-7; TRBD1 might be the D (6 bases). The germline gives CDR1 WSHSY, CDR2 SAAADI. This CDR3 is built from 14 residues. The V end lost 5 bases, the J end lost 6 bases, and 17 bases lay between the germline ends. DNA for the CDR3: TGCGCCAGCAGTTTGGGTCTACAGGGCGGCGAGCAGTACGTC. This translates into CASSLGLQGGEQYV.

J is TRBJ2-1 and V is TRBV12-3 or TRBV12-4; no definite D call. V gave up 5 bases and J gave up 4 bases, with 6 bases separating them. The CDR3 spans 12 residues. Here the CDR3 DNA reads TGTGCCAGCAGTCGACTGTACAATGAGCAGTTCTTC. Protein product: CASSRLYNEQFF.

V usage is TRBV2 and J usage is TRBJ2-7; the match to TRBD2 covers 13 bases. The germline CDR1 and CDR2 sequences are SNHLY and FYNNEI. CDR3 size: 13 residues. V was clipped by 4 bases and J by 9 bases; unmatched bases: 3. CDR3 sequence reads: CASSGLAGGGQYV. The DNA of the CDR3 is TGTGCCAGCAGTGGACTAGCGGGAGGCGGGCAGTACGTC.

This chain links TRBV2 with TRBJ1-4, with 8 positions matching TRBD1. V gave up 6 bases and J gave up 4 bases; unmatched junction bases: 4. CDR1 is SNHLY and CDR2 is FYNNEI in the germline V gene. The CDR3 length is 14 residues. As DNA, the CDR3 is TGTGCCAGCAGCCGACAGGGGAATAATGAAAAACTGTTTTTT. Protein sequence: CASSRQGNNEKLFF. The variable domain in full, completed from reference TRBV2 and TRBJ1-4, reads EPEVTQTPSHQVTQMGQEVILRCVPISNHLYFYWYRQILGQKVEFLVSFYNNEISEKSEIFDDQFSVERPDGSNFTLKIRSTKLEDSAMYFCASSRQGNNEKLFFGSGTQLSVL.

The V call is TRBV7-9, the J call TRBJ1-1; D is ambiguous. With 5 bases removed from V and 8 bases from J, the gap between germline ends came to 9 bases. Germline-derived CDR1 and CDR2 are SEHNR and FQNEAQ (reference sequence). This CDR3 has 11 residues. The CDR3 region has the DNA TGTGCCAGCAGCGGCGGGTCGGAAGCTTTCTTT. This translates into CASSGGSEAFF.